What follows is one TCR beta chain and its context. As yet, its antigen is unknown. TCRdb keeps only in-frame clones here, not all; method: immunoSEQ multiplex PCR. The sample records hundreds of thousands of clones, 70% being singletons. The ends were cut back, 8 bases at V and 5 bases at J, with 12 bases in the middle. The germline V gene has CDR1 MGHDK and CDR2 SYGVNS. CDR3 length: 12 amino acids. This record comes from a study of cytotoxic CD8 clonotypes in ibrutinib-treated CLL. Study results and limitations: Baseline values of clonality outstripped age-matched healthy donors and followed circulating CD8+ T-cell counts.

Genomic DNA in a quantity of roughly 2.2 micrograms was derived from cryopreserved PBMCs for TCR beta libraries. This sequence was found in a human donor with chronic lymphocytic leukemia. Sequencing used PBMCs, obtained after 24 months of ibrutinib treatment. The rearrangement joins TRBV25-1 to TRBJ1-2; no firm D call. The DNA for the CDR3 is TGTGCCAGCGGTCGGGAGGGTTATGGCTACACCTTC. Protein: CASGREGYGYTF.